This T cell receptor beta chain appears in the sequencing data of a study of blood T cell repertoires in COVID-19. Trimming stripped 0 bases from V and 7 bases from J, with 10 bases between. CDR1 and CDR2 from the germline V gene are SGHRS and YFSETQ. The CDR3 is 14 amino acids. The data were produced by immunoSEQ multiplex PCR, yet TCRdb's version contains in-frame clones alone and is incomplete. The repertoire includes about 170,000 clones, around 82% of them detected once, and about 2.7% sits in the top ten. The TCR sequence derives from a human donor with acute or convalescent COVID-19. The donor label of this sample is uncertain. The chain uses TRBV5-1 and TRBJ2-2, with no clear D. Source material: peripheral blood. Written as DNA, the CDR3 is TGCGCCAGCAGCTTGGAGCTTACGGGCGGGGAGCTGTTTTTT. Translation gives CASSLELTGGELFF.